These T cell receptor beta chains were read from a single sample in a study of T cells in Graves' hyperthyroidism and ophthalmopathy. In TCRdb, the multiplex PCR reads were re-called with MiXCR into one record per CDR3 protein. The sample records roughly 800,000 distinct CDR3 sequences, 38% being singletons. Sequencing was done on a sample of blood. The receptors were gathered from a man younger than 30 with Graves' hyperthyroidism. CDR3s include the opening cysteine and the closing phenylalanine or tryptophan. The order of the fields is J gene, V gene, D gene, clone size, CDR3 protein, CDR3 DNA. The D gene is left open where the match is weak. Size values are once, few and many counts, or a class for expanded clones, and some rows have none.

>TRBJ1-1|TRBV2|-|many
CASSGERRAEAFF
TGTGCCAGCAGCGGCGAAAGGAGGGCTGAAGCTTTCTTT
>TRBJ1-1|TRBV6-2/TRBV6-3|-|-
CASTVDSGTEAFF
TGTGCCAGCACCGTAGACTCGGGAACTGAAGCTTTCTTT
>TRBJ2-2|TRBV10-3|TRBD1|many
CAIKDRASGELFF
TGTGCCATCAAGGACAGGGCTTCCGGAGAGCTGTTTTTT
>TRBJ1-1|TRBV7-8|-|few
CASSLVGRPVSEMNTEAFF
TGTGCCAGCAGCTTGGTGGGACGCCCCGTCTCTGAGATGAACACTGAAGCTTTCTTT
>TRBJ1-3|TRBV9|-|many
CASSVVGAAGNTIYF
TGTGCCAGCAGCGTAGTTGGTGCGGCTGGAAACACCATATATTTT
>TRBJ1-1|TRBV2|-|many
CASSERGREDIRTEAFF
TGTGCCAGCAGTGAAAGGGGCAGGGAGGACATTAGGACTGAAGCTTTCTTT
>TRBJ2-5|TRBV20-1|TRBD2|-
CSASILAGVETQETQYF
TGCAGTGCTAGTATTCTAGCGGGAGTGGAAACTCAAGAGACCCAGTACTTC
>TRBJ2-6|TRBV7-9|-|many
CASTPLPGANVLTF
TGTGCCAGCACCCCCCTCCCCGGGGCCAACGTCCTGACTTTC
>TRBJ2-7|TRBV10-3|TRBD2|many
CAISRGGRADDEQYF
TGTGCCATCTCCCGCGGCGGGAGGGCCGACGACGAGCAGTACTTC
>TRBJ1-5|TRBV12-3/TRBV12-4|-|few
CASSRAAMAQHF
TGTGCCAGCAGCCGTGCTGCGATGGCCCAGCATTTT
>TRBJ2-7|TRBV5-1|-|-
CASSLDSGRWEQYF
TGCGCCAGCAGCCTAGACAGTGGAAGGTGGGAGCAGTACTTC
>TRBJ2-6|TRBV7-9|-|-
CASSHADSGANVLTF
TGTGCCAGCAGCCATGCCGACTCTGGGGCCAACGTCCTGACTTTC
>TRBJ2-7|TRBV7-3|-|-
CAIWDGSYEQYF
TGTGCCATCTGGGACGGTTCCTACGAGCAGTACTTC
>TRBJ1-3|TRBV11-2|-|few
CASSSIRGAGNTIYF
TGTGCCAGCAGCTCGATCAGGGGCGCTGGAAACACCATATATTTT
>TRBJ2-5|TRBV29-1|-|-
CIGAGASSETQYF
TGCATCGGGGCAGGCGCGTCTTCGGAGACCCAGTACTTC
>TRBJ1-1|TRBV25-1|-|many
CASKTPGATEAFF
TGTGCCAGCAAAACACCCGGGGCCACTGAAGCTTTCTTT
>TRBJ1-1|TRBV6-5|TRBD1|-
CASSERTGRAFF
TGTGCCAGCAGTGAAAGGACAGGTCGCGCTTTCTTT
>TRBJ1-5|TRBV5-4|-|once
CASSQWTSGEPQHF
TGTGCCAGCAGCCAATGGACTAGCGGGGAGCCCCAGCATTTT
>TRBJ1-5|TRBV25-1|-|few
CASGPPGEGPQHF
TGTGCCAGCGGCCCCCCCGGGGAGGGGCCCCAGCATTTT
>TRBJ2-5|TRBV4-1|TRBD2|-
CASSQAGLNQETQYF
TGCGCCAGCAGCCAAGCGGGACTAAACCAAGAGACCCAGTACTTC
>TRBJ2-2|TRBV10-3|-|many
CAISEAESHTGELFF
TGTGCCATCAGTGAGGCGGAAAGCCACACCGGGGAGCTGTTTTTT
>TRBJ2-7|TRBV29-1|TRBD2|-
CSQDAGGGYEQYF
TGCAGCCAAGATGCGGGGGGCGGGTACGAGCAGTACTTC
>TRBJ1-6|TRBV13|-|-
CASSETQYFANSPLHF
TGTGCCAGCAGCGAAACGCAGTATTTCGCCAATTCACCCCTCCACTTT
>TRBJ1-1|TRBV9|-|-
CASSVEDIVGTEAFF
TGTGCCAGCAGCGTTGAGGACATCGTGGGGACTGAAGCTTTCTTT
>TRBJ2-7|TRBV7-2|-|many
CASSLRRSQEVEQYF
TGTGCCAGCAGCTTACGGCGCTCGCAGGAGGTTGAGCAGTACTTC
>TRBJ1-4|TRBV29-1|-|-
CSVILAANNEKLFF
TGCAGCGTGATACTAGCGGCTAACAATGAAAAACTGTTTTTT
>TRBJ2-7|TRBV28|-|-
CASGLATEQYF
TGTGCCAGCGGGCTAGCGACCGAGCAGTACTTC
>TRBJ1-1|TRBV11-1|-|few
CASRETGQLDTEAFF
TGTGCCAGCAGAGAGACTGGACAGCTCGACACTGAAGCTTTCTTT
>TRBJ2-6|TRBV2|TRBD1|many
CASIRDSFSGANVLTF
TGTGCCAGCATTCGGGACAGTTTCTCTGGGGCCAACGTCCTGACTTTC
>TRBJ1-4|TRBV14|-|few
CASSQGHGEKLFF
TGTGCCAGCAGCCAGGGACACGGGGAAAAACTGTTTTTT
>TRBJ1-1|TRBV7-2|-|-
CASSSYAGKVINTEAFF
TGTGCCAGCAGCTCTTACGCAGGGAAGGTGATAAACACTGAAGCTTTCTTT
>TRBJ1-6|TRBV2|-|-
CASGGPNSPLHF
TGTGCCAGCGGGGGGCCGAATTCACCCCTCCACTTT
>TRBJ2-2|TRBV19|TRBD1|-
CASNPDRVFTGELFF
TGTGCCAGTAACCCCGACAGGGTCTTCACCGGGGAGCTGTTTTTT
>TRBJ2-7|TRBV20-1|TRBD2|many
CSARSSGRISYEQYF
TGCAGTGCTAGGTCTAGCGGGCGGATCTCCTACGAGCAGTACTTC
>TRBJ2-7|TRBV7-2|-|-
CASSVRGPAGEQYF
TGTGCCAGCAGCGTCAGGGGCCCCGCGGGGGAGCAGTACTTC